This TCR beta chain was sequenced for a study of PD-1 blockade in classical Hodgkin lymphoma. General study results and limits: Repertoire differences have undefined causes, possibly disease activity or prior therapy. It was reported that newly diagnosed patients had less baseline TCR diversity than healthy donors.

Germline CDR1 reads SGHDT; CDR2 reads YYEEEE. The CDR3 is 15 amino acids. Trimming removed 2 bases at V and 7 bases at J, with 16 bases between. This clone was picked up one time. Antigen: not known. Noted time point: newly diagnosed, previously untreated cHL patient sample. The authors purified CD4+ T cells from thawed PBMCs by magnetic negative selection. PBMCs from untreated, newly diagnosed classical Hodgkin lymphoma were comparison samples. The data were produced by immunoSEQ multiplex PCR, yet TCRdb's version contains in-frame clones alone and is incomplete. The sample has some 34,000 clones, 85% to 90% seen once.

Sequencing was carried out using CD4+ T cells from blood. This sequence joins TRBV5-6 and TRBJ2-1, with D perhaps matching TRBD2 (6 bases). This clonotype was obtained from a human donor with classical Hodgkin lymphoma. The CDR3 protein is CASSFRGIGRNEQFF. For the CDR3, the DNA is TGTGCCAGCAGCTTTCGGGGGATAGGGCGGAATGAGCAGTTCTTC.